This TCR beta chain comes out of a study of Ad26.COV2.S vaccination and SARS-CoV-2 variants. The V end was cut by 6 bases, the J end by 8 bases, with 13 bases between. CDR3 length: 13 amino acids. Looked up from germline, CDR1 is SGHTA and CDR2 is FQGNSA. As concerns this clone: Its antigen is currently unknown.

Study-level results: People given the vaccine had a wider spike-specific TCR breadth than placebo recipients did. An underestimation of total T cell responses may have resulted from the TCR breadth and depth analyses. Breadth measured for non-spike TCRs was similar across vaccine and placebo recipients. Reported findings describe substantial breadth in spike-specific CD8+ and CD4+ T cell responses following vaccination.

Sequencing used immunoSEQ multiplex PCR; TCRdb keeps in-frame clones, though not all of them. This sample yields about 350,000 clones, of which around 90% are seen a single time; under 5% belongs to the top ten. Source: peripheral blood, taken after recovery from COVID-19. This TCR was sampled from a human donor who had recovered from COVID-19. This chain uses TRBV7-2 with TRBJ1-4, with D possibly matching TRBD1 (6 bases). DNA for the CDR3: TGTGCCAGCAGTGCATCTACAGGGGAAAAACTGTTTTTT. This gives the protein CASSASTGEKLFF.